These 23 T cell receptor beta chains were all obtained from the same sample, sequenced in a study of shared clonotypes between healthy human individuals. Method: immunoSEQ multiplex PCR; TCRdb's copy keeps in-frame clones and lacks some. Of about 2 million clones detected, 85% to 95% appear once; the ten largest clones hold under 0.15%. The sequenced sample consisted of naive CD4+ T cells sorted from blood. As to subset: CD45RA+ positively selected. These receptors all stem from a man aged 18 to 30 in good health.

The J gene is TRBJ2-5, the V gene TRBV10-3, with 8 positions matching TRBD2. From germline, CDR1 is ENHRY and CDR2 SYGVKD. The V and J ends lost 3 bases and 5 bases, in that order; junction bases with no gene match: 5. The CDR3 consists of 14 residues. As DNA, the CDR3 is TGTGCCATCAGTGACCTCGGGGGGGTGGAGACCCAGTACTTC. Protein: CAISDLGGVETQYF.

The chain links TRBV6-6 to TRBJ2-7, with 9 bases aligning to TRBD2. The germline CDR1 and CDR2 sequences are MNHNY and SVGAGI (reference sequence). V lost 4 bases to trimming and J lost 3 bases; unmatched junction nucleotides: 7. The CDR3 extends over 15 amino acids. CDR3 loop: CASSFSSGGLYEQYF. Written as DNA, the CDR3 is TGTGCCAGCAGTTTTAGTAGCGGGGGACTCTACGAGCAGTACTTC.

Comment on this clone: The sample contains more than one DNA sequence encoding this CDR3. CDR3 nucleotide sequence: TGTGCCAGCAGCGCCGCCGGGGCAGGCACAGATACGCAGTATTTT. Its translation: CASSAAGAGTDTQYF. The chain links TRBV9 to TRBJ2-3, with D perhaps matching TRBD1 or TRBD2 (5 bases each). The CDR3 runs to 15 residues. Germline CDR1 SGDLS, CDR2 YYNGEE. Trimming left V 3 bases short and J 1 base short, with 12 bases between.

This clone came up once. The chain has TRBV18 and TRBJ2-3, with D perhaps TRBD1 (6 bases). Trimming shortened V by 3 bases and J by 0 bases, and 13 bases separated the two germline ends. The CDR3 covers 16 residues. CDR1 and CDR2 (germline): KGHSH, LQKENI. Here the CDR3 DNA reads TGTGCCAGCTCACCTAAGACAGGAACTAGCACAGATACGCAGTATTTT. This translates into CASSPKTGTSTDTQYF. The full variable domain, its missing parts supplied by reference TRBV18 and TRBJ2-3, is NAGVMQNPRHLVRRRGQEARLRCSPMKGHSHVYWYRQLPEEGLKFMVYLQKENIIDESGMPKERFSAEFPKEGPSILRIQQVVRGDSAAYFCASSPKTGTSTDTQYFGPGTRLTVL.

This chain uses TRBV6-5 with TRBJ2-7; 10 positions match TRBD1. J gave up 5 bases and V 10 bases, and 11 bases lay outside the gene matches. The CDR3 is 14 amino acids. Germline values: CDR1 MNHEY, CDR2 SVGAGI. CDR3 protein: CATSTGQGSHEQYF. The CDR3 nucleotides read TGTGCCACTTCGACGGGACAGGGGTCCCACGAGCAGTACTTC.

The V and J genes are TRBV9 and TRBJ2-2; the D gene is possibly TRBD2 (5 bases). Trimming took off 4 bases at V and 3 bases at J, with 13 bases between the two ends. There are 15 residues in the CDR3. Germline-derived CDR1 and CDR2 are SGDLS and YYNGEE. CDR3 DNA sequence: TGTGCCAGCAGCACCCCGGCCGGGGACACCGGGGAGCTGTTTTTT. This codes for CASSTPAGDTGELFF. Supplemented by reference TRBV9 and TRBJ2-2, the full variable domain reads DSGVTQTPKHLITATGQRVTLRCSPRSGDLSVYWYQQSLDQGLQFLIQYYNGEERAKGNILERFSAQQFPDLHSELNLSSLELGDSALYFCASSTPAGDTGELFFGEGSRLTVL.

The CDR3 sequence: CASSGRDSSYEQYF. DNA of the CDR3: TGTGCCAGCAGCGGCCGGGACAGTTCCTACGAGCAGTACTTC. This rearrangement joins TRBV5-8 to TRBJ2-7; 7 nucleotides agree with TRBD1. Germline lookup yields CDR1 SGHTS and CDR2 YDEGEE. The CDR3 sequence is 14 residues long. With 4 bases clipped from V and 1 base from J, the junction kept 5 bases outside the gene matches.

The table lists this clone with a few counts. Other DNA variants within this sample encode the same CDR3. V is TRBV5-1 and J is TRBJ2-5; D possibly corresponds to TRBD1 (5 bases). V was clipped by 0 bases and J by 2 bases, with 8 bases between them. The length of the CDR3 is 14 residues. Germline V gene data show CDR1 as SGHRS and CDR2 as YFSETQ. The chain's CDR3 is CASSLGGSQETQYF. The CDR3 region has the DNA TGCGCCAGCAGCTTGGGGGGCAGTCAAGAGACCCAGTACTTC. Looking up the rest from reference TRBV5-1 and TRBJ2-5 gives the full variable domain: KAGVTQTPRYLIKTRGQQVTLSCSPISGHRSVSWYQQTPGQGLQFLFEYFSETQRNKGNFPGRFSGRQFSNSRSEMNVSTLELGDSALYLCASSLGGSQETQYFGPGTRLLVL.

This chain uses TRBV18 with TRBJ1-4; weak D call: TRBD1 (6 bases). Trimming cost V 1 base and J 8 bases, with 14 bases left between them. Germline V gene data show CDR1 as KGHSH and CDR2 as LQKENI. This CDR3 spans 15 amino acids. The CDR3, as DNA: TGTGCCAGCTCACCACTCAAGGGGGTGGCGGAAAAACTGTTTTTT. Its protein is CASSPLKGVAEKLFF.

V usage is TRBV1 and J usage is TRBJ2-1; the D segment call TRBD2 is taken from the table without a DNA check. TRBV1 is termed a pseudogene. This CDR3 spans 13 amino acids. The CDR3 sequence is CTSSQDRGNEQFF. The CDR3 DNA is TGCACCAGCAGCCAAGATCGGGGGAATGAGCAGTTCTTC.

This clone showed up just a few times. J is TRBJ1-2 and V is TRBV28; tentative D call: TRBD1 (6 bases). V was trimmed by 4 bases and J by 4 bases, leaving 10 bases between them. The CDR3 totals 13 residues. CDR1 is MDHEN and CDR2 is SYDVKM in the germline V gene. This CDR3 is CASSSGALYGYTF. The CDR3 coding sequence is TGTGCCAGCAGTTCAGGGGCCCTCTATGGCTACACCTTC.

The CDR3: CASSLAPGQPQHF. CDR3 bases: TGTGCCAGCAGCTTGGCCCCGGGACAGCCCCAGCATTTT. The J gene is TRBJ1-5, the V gene TRBV5-4; D gene unclear. CDR3 length: 13 residues. Germline-derived CDR1 and CDR2 are SGHNT and YYREEE (reference sequence). V was pared by 0 bases and J by 7 bases, with 8 bases between.

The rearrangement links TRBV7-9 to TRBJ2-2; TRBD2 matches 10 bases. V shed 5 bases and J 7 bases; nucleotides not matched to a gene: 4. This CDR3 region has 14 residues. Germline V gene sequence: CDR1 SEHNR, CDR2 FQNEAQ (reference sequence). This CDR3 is CASSPAGGIGELFF. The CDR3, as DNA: TGTGCCAGCAGCCCAGCGGGAGGGATCGGGGAGCTGTTTTTT.

The CDR3 nucleotides read TGTGCCACTTCCCGAGCCGGGACAGAAGGCTACACCTTC. Its translation is CATSRAGTEGYTF. The V and J genes are TRBV10-3 and TRBJ1-2; 7 bases line up with TRBD1. Trimming at V came to 10 bases and at J to 8 bases, leaving 13 bases not matched to a gene. Germline V gene data show CDR1 as ENHRY and CDR2 as SYGVKD. The CDR3 totals 13 residues.

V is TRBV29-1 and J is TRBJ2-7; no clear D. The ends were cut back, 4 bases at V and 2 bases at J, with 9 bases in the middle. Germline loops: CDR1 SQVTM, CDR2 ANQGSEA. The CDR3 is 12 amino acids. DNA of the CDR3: TGCAGCGTTGTACCGTCCCCCTACGAGCAGTACTTC. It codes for CSVVPSPYEQYF.

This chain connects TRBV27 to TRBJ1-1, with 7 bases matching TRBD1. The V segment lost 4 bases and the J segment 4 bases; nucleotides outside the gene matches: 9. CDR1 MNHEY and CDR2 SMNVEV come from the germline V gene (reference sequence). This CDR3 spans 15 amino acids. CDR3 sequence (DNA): TGTGCCAGCAGTTCGGGACAGAAGGGGTCCACTGAAGCTTTCTTT. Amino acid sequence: CASSSGQKGSTEAFF.

This CDR3 is CASTGTGGGEQYF. The CDR3 DNA reads TGTGCCAGCACCGGGACAGGGGGCGGTGAGCAGTACTTC. The V gene is TRBV2, the J gene TRBJ2-7, with 12 bases fitting TRBD1. This CDR3 region has 13 residues. With V trimmed by 7 bases and J by 7 bases, 5 bases remained unmatched. Germline V gene lookup returns CDR1 SNHLY and CDR2 FYNNEI.

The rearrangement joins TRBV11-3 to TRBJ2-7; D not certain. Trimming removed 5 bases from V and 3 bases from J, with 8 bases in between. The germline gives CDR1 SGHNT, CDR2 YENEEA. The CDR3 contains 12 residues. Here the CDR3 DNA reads TGTGCCAGCAGCGAGGACGACTACGAGCAGTACTTC. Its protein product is CASSEDDYEQYF.

The CDR3, as DNA: TGTGCCAGCAGTGTCCGGCGCGGGGATACGCAGTATTTT. This sequence encodes CASSVRRGDTQYF. V usage is TRBV6-1 and J usage is TRBJ2-3, with a weak D call TRBD2 (5 bases). CDR1 is MNHNS, CDR2 SASEGT, per germline. This CDR3 is built from 13 residues. V lost 4 bases and J lost 6, with 11 bases in between.

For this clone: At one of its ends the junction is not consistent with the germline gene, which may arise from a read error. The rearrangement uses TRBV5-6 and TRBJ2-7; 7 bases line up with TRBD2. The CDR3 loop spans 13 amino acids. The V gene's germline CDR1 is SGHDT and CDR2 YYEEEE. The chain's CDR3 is CASSFPSAGAVNF. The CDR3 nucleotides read TGTGCCAGCAGCTTTCCTAGCGCGGGAGCAGTGAACTTC.

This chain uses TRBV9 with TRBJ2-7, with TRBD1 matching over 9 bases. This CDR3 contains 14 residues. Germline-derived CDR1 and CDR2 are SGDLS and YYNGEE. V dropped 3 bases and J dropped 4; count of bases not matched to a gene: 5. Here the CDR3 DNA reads TGTGCCAGCAGCGCCCAGACAGGGGGATACGAGCAGTACTTC. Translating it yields CASSAQTGGYEQYF.

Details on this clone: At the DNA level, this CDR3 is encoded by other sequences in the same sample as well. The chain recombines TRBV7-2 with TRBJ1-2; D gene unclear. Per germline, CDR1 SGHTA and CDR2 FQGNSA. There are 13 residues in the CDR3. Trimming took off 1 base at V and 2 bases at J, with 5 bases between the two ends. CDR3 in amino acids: CASSLEVNYGYTF. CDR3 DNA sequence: TGTGCCAGCAGCTTAGAGGTGAACTATGGCTACACCTTC.

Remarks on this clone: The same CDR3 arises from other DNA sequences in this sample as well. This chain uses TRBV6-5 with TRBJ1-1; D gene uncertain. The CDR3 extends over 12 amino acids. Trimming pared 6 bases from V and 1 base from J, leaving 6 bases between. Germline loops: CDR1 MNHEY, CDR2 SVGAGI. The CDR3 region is CASSRSNTEAFF. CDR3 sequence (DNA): TGTGCCAGCAGCAGATCGAACACTGAAGCTTTCTTT.